Shown below are 12 T cell receptor beta chains from a single sample sequenced in a study of blood T cell repertoires in COVID-19 (dated by TCRdb to 2018 to 2021). Receptors were amplified or captured by the immunoSEQ multiplex PCR assay. Held by TCRdb, this immuneACCESS table contains in-frame sequences only and omits some clones. Under half of the omission traces to an unresolved V gene where checked; the cause of the rest is unknown. The sample table contains 150,000 to 200,000 clones; only one count was recorded for 84% of them. In total, the top ten clones hold roughly 15% of the sample. Sequencing used PBMCs or T cells enriched from blood (not recorded which). The source of these receptors is a man in his fifties who had recovered from COVID-19.

The chain carries TRBV6-5 and TRBJ2-7; the D is unclear. V lost 7 bases, J lost 1 base, and 14 bases lay in between. CDR3 length: 14 amino acids. Germline lookup yields CDR1 MNHEY and CDR2 SVGAGI. CDR3 region: CASTGSSLSYEQYF. In DNA, the CDR3 is TGTGCCAGCACTGGTTCTTCCCTATCCTACGAGCAGTACTTC.

The chain recombines TRBV30 with TRBJ2-1; D is uncertain. This CDR3 has 12 residues. The germline V gene encodes CDR1 GTSNPN and CDR2 SVGIG (reference sequence). Trimming left V 1 base short and J 6 bases short, with 7 bases between. The CDR3 spells CAWSALSNEQFF. CDR3 nucleotides: TGTGCCTGGAGTGCCCTAAGCAATGAGCAGTTCTTC.

This chain links TRBV3-1 (or the pseudogene TRBV3-2) with TRBJ1-1; D unresolved. The germline CDR1 and CDR2 sequences are LGHDT and YNNKEL (reference sequence). V was shortened by 3 bases and J by 1 base, with 12 bases between the two germline ends. The CDR3 is 15 residues long. CDR3 sequence reads: CASSHRRGSNTEAFF. Written as DNA, the CDR3 is TGTGCCAGCAGCCATAGACGAGGCTCGAACACTGAAGCTTTCTTT.

The rearrangement uses TRBV28 and TRBJ1-2; 7 bases align to TRBD1. This CDR3 is 15 amino acids long. Germline V lookup: CDR1 MDHEN, CDR2 SYDVKM. V was clipped by 3 bases and J by 0 bases; unmatched bases: 4. The CDR3 region has the DNA TGTGCCAGCAGTTTTCTAGGGGGCGCTAACTATGGCTACACCTTC. This gives the protein CASSFLGGANYGYTF.

The CDR3 is CASSLADRVTEAFF. The DNA of the CDR3 is TGCGCCAGCAGCTTGGCCGACAGGGTCACTGAAGCTTTCTTT. V is TRBV5-1 and J is TRBJ1-1, with 7 bases that match TRBD1. CDR1 is SGHRS, CDR2 YFSETQ, per germline. After removal of 0 bases from V and 4 bases from J, the junction contained 3 bases not matched to a gene. This CDR3 region has 14 residues.

This clone was picked up one time. The J gene is TRBJ1-6, the V gene TRBV5-1; 7 positions match TRBD1. The V gene end was trimmed by 4 bases and the J gene end by 7 bases; junction bases not matched to a gene: 8. The length of the CDR3 is 15 residues. Germline CDR1 reads SGHRS; CDR2 reads YFSETQ. The CDR3 DNA is TGCGCCAGCAGCGCGCGGGACAGTACCAATTCACCCCTCCACTTT. Translating gives CASSARDSTNSPLHF.

This chain links TRBV7-2 with TRBJ1-2; 8 nucleotides line up with TRBD1. There are 13 residues in the CDR3. V lost 3 bases and J lost 4; bases outside the gene matches: 1. Germline lookup yields CDR1 SGHTA and CDR2 FQGNSA. CDR3 sequence: CASSLGTGYGYTF. In DNA, the CDR3 is TGTGCCAGCAGCTTGGGGACAGGCTATGGCTACACCTTC.

The chain combines TRBV5-1 with TRBJ1-1; D not resolved. The length of the CDR3 is 12 residues. V dropped 7 bases and J dropped 4 bases, with 11 bases sitting between them. Germline V gives CDR1 SGHRS, CDR2 YFSETQ. This CDR3 is CASGRGRTEAFF. The CDR3 DNA reads as TGCGCCAGCGGGCGAGGGCGCACTGAAGCTTTCTTT.

The chain recombines TRBV10-1 with TRBJ1-2, with TRBD1 as a possible D gene (6 bases). CDR3 length: 13 residues. With 8 bases removed from V and 3 bases from J, the gap between germline ends came to 13 bases. Per germline, CDR1 WNHNN and CDR2 SYGVQD (reference sequence). The CDR3 region is CASRRGNDYGYTF. The CDR3 nucleotides are TGCGCCAGCCGCAGGGGAAACGACTATGGCTACACCTTC.

The rearrangement links TRBV5-4 to TRBJ1-2, with D possibly TRBD1 on 5 matching bases. V shed 0 bases and J shed 4 bases, with 13 bases lying between them. CDR1 and CDR2 from the germline V gene are SGHNT and YYREEE (reference sequence). CDR3 size: 15 residues. The CDR3, as DNA: TGTGCCAGCAGCTTGGATGGGGCGGGAAGCTATGGCTACACCTTC. Translation: CASSLDGAGSYGYTF.

The chain joins TRBV27 to TRBJ1-6; D possibly corresponds to TRBD1 (6 bases). The CDR3 has 15 residues. CDR1 and CDR2 (germline): MNHEY, SMNVEV (reference sequence). V was shortened by 5 bases and J by 6 bases, with 14 bases between the two germline ends. CDR3 bases: TGTGCCAGCAGTGATCCGAGAGGGGGTAATTCACCCCTCCACTTT. It specifies CASSDPRGGNSPLHF.

The rearrangement uses TRBV6-5 and TRBJ1-2; TRBD1 aligns across 8 bases. CDR3 size: 11 residues. From germline, CDR1 is MNHEY and CDR2 SVGAGI. With V trimmed by 8 bases and J by 4 bases, 0 bases remained unmatched. Here the CDR3 DNA reads TGTGCCAGCGGACAGGGCTATGGCTACACCTTC. Its translation: CASGQGYGYTF.